The 32 T cell receptor beta chains listed next were all sequenced from one sample in a study of identical twins. In TCRdb, the 5' RACE reads were re-called with MiXCR into one record per CDR3 protein. The table includes 120,000 to 150,000 distinct CDR3 sequences, approximately 4% detected once. Sequences were obtained from memory T cells sorted from blood. Receptor source: a man aged 18 to 35 in good health.

This clonotype was recorded at least ten times. The genes are TRBV29-1 and TRBJ2-3; D gene uncertain. The V gene lost 7 bases and the J gene lost 6 bases, with 14 bases spanning the gap. The CDR3 runs 12 residues. CDR1 and CDR2 (germline): SQVTM, ANQGSEA. CDR3 protein: CSGATGLDTQYF. The CDR3 nucleotides read TGCAGCGGAGCAACGGGTCTGGATACGCAGTATTTT.

Worth noting for this clonotype: A much bigger clone sits one base away, suggesting this may be a read error. The V call is TRBV6-1, the J call TRBJ1-5, with TRBD1 identical over 7 bases. Per the germline V gene, CDR1 is MNHNS and CDR2 is SASEGT. The CDR3 extends over 15 amino acids. In DNA form, the CDR3 reads TGTGCCAGCAGCCGGGGACAGAATAGCAGTCAGCCCCAGCATTTT. It encodes CASSRGQNSSQPQHF.

This clonotype was seen many times. The J gene is TRBJ2-2, the V gene TRBV21-1; TRBD2, the table's D call, was not compared with the DNA. TRBV21-1 counts as a pseudogene. This CDR3 contains 19 residues. CDR3 nucleotides: TGTGCCAGCAGCAAACCACTCGGGGGGCGGGAGGGCCCCACCGGGGAGCTGTTTTTT. Translating gives CASSKPLGGREGPTGELFF.

Ten or more counts support this clonotype. The rearrangement uses TRBV4-3 and TRBJ2-3; TRBD2 matches at 11 bases. Germline V gives CDR1 LGHNA, CDR2 YSLEER. This CDR3 region has 18 residues. V shed 1 base and J 4 bases; nucleotides not matched to a gene: 10. CDR3 protein: CASSQVTSGSGIADTQYF. CDR3 sequence (DNA): TGCGCCAGCAGCCAAGTAACTAGCGGGAGTGGTATAGCAGATACGCAGTATTTT.

At least ten counts were recorded for this clonotype. The chain joins TRBV5-1 to TRBJ2-7, with D possibly being TRBD2 (7 bases). The V end lost 5 bases, the J end lost 4 bases, and 16 bases lay between the germline ends. This CDR3 is built from 14 residues. Germline V gene sequence: CDR1 SGHRS, CDR2 YFSETQ. CDR3 loop: CASRPAGASYEQYF. CDR3 sequence (DNA): TGCGCCAGCAGGCCGGCGGGGGCGTCGTACGAGCAGTACTTC.

This clonotype was seen repeatedly, ten times or more. The rearrangement links TRBV3-1 to TRBJ2-1; 14 bases fit TRBD2. V gave up 1 base and J gave up 10 bases; unmatched junction bases: 12. This CDR3 has 18 residues. CDR1 LGHDT and CDR2 YNNKEL come from the germline V gene (reference sequence). CDR3 in amino acids: CASSQVGHRTSGRKEQFF. CDR3 DNA: TGTGCCAGCAGCCAAGTCGGCCATCGGACTAGCGGGAGGAAGGAGCAGTTCTTC.

CDR3 in DNA: TGTGCCAGCGACAGGCTGGATTCACCCCTCCACTTT. Residues: CASDRLDSPLHF. This rearrangement joins TRBV30 to TRBJ1-6; D possibly corresponds to TRBD1 (6 bases). V lost 8 bases, J lost 8 bases, and 13 bases lay in between. Per germline, CDR1 GTSNPN and CDR2 SVGIG (reference sequence). The CDR3 extends over 12 amino acids.

This chain joins TRBV3-1 and TRBJ2-1, with a weak D call TRBD2 (5 bases). V was shortened by 0 bases and J by 4 bases, with 16 bases between the two germline ends. The CDR3 sequence is 17 residues long. Germline V gives CDR1 LGHDT, CDR2 YNNKEL (reference sequence). The CDR3 sequence: CASSQEDSTIPYNEQFF. For the CDR3, the DNA is TGTGCCAGCAGCCAAGAAGACTCGACTATCCCATACAATGAGCAGTTCTTC.

This clonotype was recorded at least ten times. V and J are TRBV7-2 and TRBJ2-5, with 7 bases fitting TRBD1. Germline V lookup: CDR1 SGHTA, CDR2 FQGNSA. V shed 5 bases and J 7 bases; nucleotides not matched to a gene: 10. The CDR3 length is 14 residues. The CDR3 is CASSLVQGLRTQYF. CDR3 nucleotides: TGTGCCAGCAGCCTCGTACAGGGGCTCCGGACCCAGTACTTC.

This clonotype has a count of ten or more. The rearrangement uses TRBV7-6 and TRBJ2-5; 8 bases are shared with TRBD2. The V gene's germline CDR1 is SGHVS and CDR2 FNYEAQ. The CDR3 contains 18 residues. Germline trimming cut 4 bases from V and 1 base from J; bases unmatched to any gene: 14. CDR3 coding DNA: TGTGCCAGCAGCTCCCCATTGGGGACTAGGGATGCCCAAGAGACCCAGTACTTC. Translated, it gives CASSSPLGTRDAQETQYF.

This clonotype showed up many times. V and J are TRBV20-1 and TRBJ1-3; tentative D call: TRBD1 (5 bases). This CDR3 is built from 15 residues. Germline-derived CDR1 and CDR2 are DFQATT and SNEGSKA (reference sequence). The ends were cut back, 3 bases at V and 3 bases at J, with 15 bases in the middle. Written as DNA, the CDR3 is TGCAGTGCTAGTCCCGGGACGTCGAATGGAAACACCATATATTTT. This translates into CSASPGTSNGNTIYF.

This clonotype was found many times. This sequence joins TRBV10-2 and TRBJ1-1; 8 bases map to TRBD1. Per germline, CDR1 WSHSY and CDR2 SAAADI. V trimming: 6 bases; J trimming: 4 bases; junction bases outside the gene matches: 7. This CDR3 region has 14 residues. DNA for the CDR3: TGCGCCAGCAGGGAGGGGACAGGTGGCACTGAAGCTTTCTTT. This translates into CASREGTGGTEAFF.

This clonotype was detected many times. V is TRBV7-6 and J is TRBJ1-5, with D unclear. V was cut by 1 base and J by 0 bases, with 7 bases left in between. Germline V gene sequence: CDR1 SGHVS, CDR2 FNYEAQ. CDR3 size: 15 residues. The CDR3 DNA sequence: TGTGCCAGCAGCTTAGGGCCGGCTAGCAATCAGCCCCAGCATTTT. Translation gives CASSLGPASNQPQHF.

This clonotype was recorded many times. This chain joins TRBV10-3 and TRBJ2-5, with 9 bases identical to TRBD2. J was trimmed by 5 bases and V by 4 bases; bases with no gene match: 5. In germline, CDR1 is ENHRY, CDR2 SYGVKD. This CDR3 has 14 amino acids. CDR3 in amino acids: CAISGASGIETQYF. The CDR3 bases are TGTGCCATCAGTGGGGCTAGCGGGATCGAGACCCAGTACTTC.

Ten or more counts support this clonotype. The chain joins TRBV19 to TRBJ2-2, with 10 bases lining up with TRBD2. The V gene end was trimmed by 3 bases and the J gene end by 7 bases; junction bases not matched to a gene: 14. The germline CDR1 and CDR2 sequences are LNHDA and SQIVND (reference sequence). The length of the CDR3 is 18 residues. CDR3 protein: CASSIPGTSAMSGGELFF. CDR3 nucleotides: TGTGCCAGTAGTATTCCCGGGACTAGCGCTATGAGTGGCGGGGAGCTGTTTTTT.

This clonotype has only a few counts. V usage is TRBV2 and J usage is TRBJ2-5; 8 bases map to TRBD2. V lost 4 bases, J lost 9 bases, and 16 bases stayed unmatched. The CDR3 extends over 16 amino acids. In germline, CDR1 is SNHLY, CDR2 FYNNEI. The CDR3, as DNA: TGTGCCAGCAGTGCTGGACTAGCCGTTTCGGGAGGCGCCCAGTACTTC. It codes for CASSAGLAVSGGAQYF. Filled out from reference TRBV2 and TRBJ2-5, the complete variable domain reads EPEVTQTPSHQVTQMGQEVILRCVPISNHLYFYWYRQILGQKVEFLVSFYNNEISEKSEIFDDQFSVERPDGSNFTLKIRSTKLEDSAMYFCASSAGLAVSGGAQYFGPGTRLLVL.

The chain joins TRBV7-2 to TRBJ2-3, with 7 bases that match TRBD1. Germline V gene data show CDR1 as SGHTA and CDR2 as FQGNSA. Trimming cost V 3 bases and J 4 bases; bases outside gene matches: 4. This CDR3 spans 14 amino acids. The CDR3 region is CASSFGQVADTQYF. The DNA for the CDR3 is TGTGCCAGCAGCTTCGGACAGGTCGCAGATACGCAGTATTTT.

This clonotype was recorded many times. For the CDR3, the DNA is TGTGCCAGCAGCACCGGGACGGGAGATACGCAGTATTTT. This sequence encodes CASSTGTGDTQYF. The chain combines TRBV9 with TRBJ2-3; tentatively, D is TRBD1 or TRBD2 (5 bases each). Trimming took off 4 bases at V and 5 bases at J, with 11 bases between the two ends. CDR1 SGDLS and CDR2 YYNGEE come from the germline V gene. This CDR3 is built from 13 residues.

The chain joins TRBV6-1 to TRBJ2-7, with D tentatively TRBD2 (7 bases). CDR1 and CDR2 from the germline V gene are MNHNS and SASEGT. Trimming removed 7 bases at V and 2 bases at J, with 27 bases between. The CDR3 totals 18 residues. This chain's CDR3 is CASTTGTPASSGPYEQYF. The CDR3 region has the DNA TGTGCCAGCACCACAGGGACCCCAGCGAGTAGCGGGCCCTACGAGCAGTACTTC.

This clonotype was observed a handful of times. The rearrangement uses TRBV19 and TRBJ2-7; a possible D gene is TRBD1 (5 bases). CDR1 is LNHDA, CDR2 SQIVND, per germline (reference sequence). V lost 3 bases to trimming and J lost 1 base, with 19 bases between them. CDR3 length: 17 residues. CDR3 nucleotide sequence: TGTGCCAGTAGTATCCCCTTTGACAGTAAGGGGTCCTACGAGCAGTACTTC. It specifies CASSIPFDSKGSYEQYF.

This clonotype was observed at least ten times. The V and J genes are TRBV10-3 and TRBJ2-2, with a tentative D call TRBD2 (5 bases). The CDR3 covers 15 residues. Germline lookup yields CDR1 ENHRY and CDR2 SYGVKD. The V end was cut by 2 bases, the J end by 3 bases, with 10 bases between. CDR3 sequence: CAISERRGYTGELFF. The CDR3 bases are TGTGCCATCAGTGAGAGGAGAGGGTACACCGGGGAGCTGTTTTTT.

This clonotype was recorded at least ten times. The J gene is TRBJ2-1, the V gene TRBV12-3 or TRBV12-4; TRBD2 matches at 11 bases. CDR3 length equals 16 residues. Trimming cost V 5 bases and J 4 bases; bases outside gene matches: 7. In DNA form, the CDR3 reads TGTGCCAGCAGTCCTTTGACTAGCGGGATTTACAATGAGCAGTTCTTC. It is translated as CASSPLTSGIYNEQFF.

At least ten counts were recorded for this clonotype. The chain couples TRBV5-1 to TRBJ2-7; no firm D call. CDR1 and CDR2 (germline): SGHRS, YFSETQ. Trimming pared 4 bases from V and 0 bases from J, leaving 17 bases between. This CDR3 is built from 16 residues. CDR3 nucleotides: TGCGCCAGCAGCCCCACCACCGCCTCCACCTCCTACGAGCAGTACGTC. It specifies CASSPTTASTSYEQYV.

The table lists this clonotype with many counts. This sequence joins TRBV6-2 or TRBV6-3 and TRBJ2-5; a weak D match, TRBD2 (8 bases). The CDR3 has 18 amino acids. V was clipped by 0 bases and J by 0 bases, with 17 bases between them. The germline CDR1 and CDR2 sequences are MNHEY and SVGEGT. CDR3 nucleotides: TGTGCCAGCAGTTACTCCTCAGCGGGGGACAGATACCAAGAGACCCAGTACTTC. It translates to CASSYSSAGDRYQETQYF.

A word on this clonotype: A single base separates this from a much larger clone, so it may be a read error. This chain uses TRBV6-5 with TRBJ2-5; no firm D call. V was shortened by 5 bases and J by 6 bases, with 7 bases between the two germline ends. Looked up from germline, CDR1 is MNHEY and CDR2 is SVGAGI. This CDR3 has 11 residues. The CDR3 sequence: CASSNSQTQYF. The DNA of the CDR3 is TGTGCCAGCAGTAACAGTCAGACCCAGTACTTC.

In its sample, this clonotype was seen many times. The gene calls are TRBV25-1 and TRBJ2-5; D is perhaps TRBD1 (5 bases). The CDR3 is 14 amino acids. CDR1 and CDR2 (germline): MGHDK, SYGVNS. The V end lost 4 bases, the J end lost 7 bases, and 16 bases lay between the germline ends. The DNA of the CDR3 is TGTGCCAGCAGTGTTGGGGCGAGGTCCGGGACCCAGTACTTC. Its protein product is CASSVGARSGTQYF.

This clonotype occurred many times. The J gene is TRBJ1-2, the V gene TRBV12-3 or TRBV12-4, with 7 bases identical to TRBD1. V lost 6 bases to trimming and J lost 0 bases; unmatched junction nucleotides: 7. The CDR3 has 15 residues. CDR3 loop: CASSGTDSANYGYTF. Written as DNA, the CDR3 is TGTGCCAGCAGCGGGACAGATTCAGCTAACTATGGCTACACCTTC.

This clonotype came up many times. The chain links TRBV5-1 to TRBJ2-5; D unclear. V lost 1 base and J 1 base, leaving 11 bases between the germline ends. This CDR3 has 15 amino acids. Germline lookup yields CDR1 SGHRS and CDR2 YFSETQ. In DNA form, the CDR3 reads TGCGCCAGCAGCTTGTCCCCAGTCTTCCAAGAGACCCAGTACTTC. Translated: CASSLSPVFQETQYF.

This chain connects TRBV29-1 to TRBJ1-1, with 11 bases identical to TRBD1. CDR3 length equals 13 residues. Germline-derived CDR1 and CDR2 are SQVTM and ANQGSEA. Germline trimming cut 6 bases from V and 11 bases from J; bases unmatched to any gene: 11. CDR3 DNA: TGCAGCGTCGAGCTCCGGGACAGGGGGGCCGCTTTCTTT. Its translation: CSVELRDRGAAFF.

This clonotype occurred many times. This chain connects TRBV7-9 to TRBJ2-2; no firm D call. The CDR3 extends over 14 amino acids. Trimming removed 2 bases from V and 6 bases from J, with 10 bases in between. From germline, CDR1 is SEHNR and CDR2 FQNEAQ (reference sequence). The CDR3 sequence is CASSLLRESGELFF. CDR3 nucleotides: TGTGCCAGCAGCTTACTTAGGGAATCCGGGGAGCTGTTTTTT. Filled out from reference TRBV7-9 and TRBJ2-2, the complete variable domain reads DTGVSQNPRHKITKRGQNVTFRCDPISEHNRLYWYRQTLGQGPEFLTYFQNEAQLEKSRLLSDRFSAERPKGSFSTLEIQRTEQGDSAMYLCASSLLRESGELFFGEGSRLTVL.

The rearrangement joins TRBV6-1 to TRBJ2-2, with 8 bases that match TRBD2. CDR1 MNHNS and CDR2 SASEGT come from the germline V gene. This CDR3 is 15 amino acids long. J gave up 6 bases and V 8 bases, and 11 bases lay outside the gene matches. CDR3 in amino acids: CASRGTSWKSGELFF. The CDR3 DNA follows: TGTGCCAGCCGGGGGACTAGTTGGAAGTCCGGGGAGCTGTTTTTT.

There are many counts of this clonotype. The chain is built from TRBV18 and TRBJ1-1; no definite D call. CDR1 KGHSH and CDR2 LQKENI come from the germline V gene. V dropped 6 bases and J dropped 1 base, with 15 bases sitting between them. This CDR3 is built from 15 residues. Here the CDR3 DNA reads TGTGCCAGCTCCCCAAGGAGTAAGGGGAACACTGAAGCTTTCTTT. As protein: CASSPRSKGNTEAFF.